This entry is about one T cell receptor beta chain. Its antigen is unknown. Clones were sequenced by immunoSEQ multiplex PCR, and TCRdb holds only the in-frame ones, with some missing. The table shows approximately 61,000 clones, with 75% to 85% occurring only once. These data originate in a study of a mutant IDH1 vaccine in newly diagnosed glioma. Study overall: The study gave patients eight vaccinations in weeks 1, 3, 5, 7, 11, 15, 19, 23. Those enrolled had earlier been treated with radiotherapy, temozolomide, or both, mostly both. General observations from the study: Patients showed vaccine-induced immune responses at a rate of roughly 93%.

CDR3 length: 17 amino acids. Germline-derived CDR1 and CDR2 are SGHRS and YFSETQ. V was clipped by 0 bases and J by 1 base, with 16 bases between them. As to time point: week 11, during vaccination. Every single dose of the vaccine, 300 ug of mutant IDH1 20-mer peptide, came with topical imiquimod. In every donor, the tumor was a new WHO grade 3 or 4 IDH1-mutant, ATRX-lost astrocytoma. Specimen: PBMCs, collected from a glioma patient whose treatment included an IDH1 peptide vaccine. The receptor comes from a man aged 45-65 years with glioma. V is TRBV5-1 and J is TRBJ1-1, with D hard to call. CDR3 protein: CASSLVLPSSPNTEAFF. CDR3 nucleotides: TGCGCCAGCAGCTTGGTATTACCTAGTTCCCCGAACACTGAAGCTTTCTTT. The full variable domain, completed using reference TRBV5-1 and TRBJ1-1, is KAGVTQTPRYLIKTRGQQVTLSCSPISGHRSVSWYQQTPGQGLQFLFEYFSETQRNKGNFPGRFSGRQFSNSRSEMNVSTLELGDSALYLCASSLVLPSSPNTEAFFGQGTRLTVV.